By share, the clone carrying this T cell receptor beta chain ranks as large. Its antigen is currently unknown. This CDR3 is 14 amino acids long. V lost 0 bases, J lost 4 bases, and 10 bases lay in between. CDR1 is LGHNA and CDR2 is YSLEER in the germline V gene. Thyroid surgery took place with no prior treatment in any patient. This sample is part of a study of metastatic and nonmetastatic thyroid tumors. General study findings and limits: Patients with malignant thyroid tumors reportedly had significantly higher TCR beta diversity than those with benign nodules, in blood and tumor.

TCRdb redid the clone calls on the PCR reads using MiXCR. The sample records 9,900 or so clones, under 35% being singletons. The V and J genes are TRBV4-3 and TRBJ2-7; no clear D gene. What was sequenced was tumor tissue. This receptor was taken from a female donor with papillary thyroid cancer or a benign thyroid nodule (not recorded which). Some clones in this sample may be carry-over from other donors' samples. CDR3 in amino acids: CASSQDFSGYEQYF. The CDR3 bases are TGCGCCAGCAGCCAAGATTTCTCCGGTTACGAGCAGTACTTC.